This T cell receptor (beta chain) was identified during a study of T cells in Graves' hyperthyroidism and ophthalmopathy. Note on this clonotype: A read error may produce the germline difference seen at one junction end.

TCR beta CDR3 regions were amplified from RNA. When the TCR CDR3 underwent first-round RT-PCR, the HTBI primer set was used. TCRdb passed the multiplex PCR reads through MiXCR, listing each CDR3 protein once. In the table there are around 660,000 distinct CDR3 sequences, nearly 45% of which are singletons. The sequence derives from an adult man with Graves' disease, either hyperthyroidism or ophthalmopathy (not recorded which). Sequencing was performed on peripheral blood or thyroid tissue (not recorded which).

This CDR3 reads CASSGQTGNTQAFF. Here the CDR3 DNA reads TGTGCCAGCAGCGGCCAGACAGGGAACACTCAAGCTTTCTTT. The gene calls are TRBV9 and TRBJ1-1; 7 bases agree with TRBD1. Germline V gene data show CDR1 as SGDLS and CDR2 as YYNGEE. The CDR3 is 14 amino acids.